This T cell receptor beta chain was sequenced during a study of siplizumab effects on memory and regulatory T cells. Overall study findings and caveats: Naive T cells seemed more diverse than memory cells and seemed major alloresponse contributors. The mapping of alloreactive clones to unstimulated subsets covered only a minor fraction of them.

V was pared by 5 bases and J by 2 bases, with 8 bases of the junction left unmatched. CDR1 is SGHAT and CDR2 is FQNNGV in the germline V gene. The CDR3 loop spans 15 amino acids. Generated by immunoSEQ multiplex PCR, the TCRdb table keeps only in-frame clones and is missing some. The profile covers over 100,000 clones, with roughly nine tenths appearing a single time and approximately 1.2% taken by the ten largest. A remark on this clone: No antigen is known for it.

The rearrangement links TRBV11-2 to TRBJ2-5; 7 nucleotides line up with TRBD1. Sequenced sample: CD4+ T cells sorted from blood. This TCR derives from a human donor in good health. The CDR3: CASSTGTAPQETQYF. Here the CDR3 DNA reads TGTGCCAGCAGCACCGGGACAGCGCCTCAAGAGACCCAGTACTTC.